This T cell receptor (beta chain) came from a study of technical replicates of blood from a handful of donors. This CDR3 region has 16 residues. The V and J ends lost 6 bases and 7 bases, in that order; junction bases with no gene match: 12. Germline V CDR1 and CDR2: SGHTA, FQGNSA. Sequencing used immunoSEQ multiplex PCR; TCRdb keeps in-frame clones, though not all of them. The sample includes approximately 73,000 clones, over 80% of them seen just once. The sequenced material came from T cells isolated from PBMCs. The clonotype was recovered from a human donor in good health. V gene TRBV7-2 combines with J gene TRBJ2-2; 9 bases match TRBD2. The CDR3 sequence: CASRRLAGPVGGELFF. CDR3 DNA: TGTGCCAGCAGGCGTCTAGCGGGGCCAGTGGGCGGGGAGCTGTTTTTT.